One sample yielded the 27 T cell receptor beta chains listed below, sequenced in a study of cytomegalovirus exposure and HLA in healthy donors. The study ran its PCR with 60 Vbeta and 13 Jbeta primers. Libraries were prepared by immunoSEQ multiplex PCR; TCRdb keeps only in-frame clonotypes and omits some of them. The data show about 140,000 clones, about 80% seen once. Sample: PBMCs. The receptors shown here come from a man aged 25 to 40 in good health and CMV-seropositive.

The table lists this clone with a few counts. The CDR3 region has the DNA TGTGCCAGCAGCTTAGTGGGGGGGGCCAATGAGCAGTTCTTC. Its translation is CASSLVGGANEQFF. The chain employs TRBV7-6 and TRBJ2-1; possibly TRBD2 for D (7 bases). The CDR3 runs 14 residues. Trimming shortened V by 1 base and J by 6 bases, and 10 bases separated the two germline ends. Germline V gene data show CDR1 as SGHVS and CDR2 as FNYEAQ.

This rearrangement joins TRBV4-2 to TRBJ1-1; D is possibly TRBD1 (5 bases). Trimming pared 1 base from V and 5 bases from J, leaving 14 bases between. The CDR3 is 15 residues long. The V gene's germline CDR1 is LGHNA and CDR2 YNFKEQ. The DNA of the CDR3 is TGTGCCAGCAGCCAAGGAAAGACGGGGGGGACTGAAGCTTTCTTT. Translating it yields CASSQGKTGGTEAFF.

The chain employs TRBV6-5 and TRBJ2-1; D may be TRBD2 (6 bases). CDR1 and CDR2 (germline): MNHEY, SVGAGI. V was shortened by 0 bases and J by 7 bases, with 13 bases between the two germline ends. The CDR3 spans 15 residues. The DNA for the CDR3 is TGTGCCAGCAGTTACTCGCCGGGGGAGATGAATGAGCAGTTCTTC. Translation gives CASSYSPGEMNEQFF.

This rearrangement joins TRBV28 to TRBJ2-7, with D perhaps TRBD1 (5 bases). This CDR3 spans 13 amino acids. The V and J ends lost 3 bases and 3 bases respectively, with 9 bases between them. Germline CDR1 is MDHEN and CDR2 is SYDVKM. The CDR3 reads CASSFLDSYEQYF. In DNA form, the CDR3 reads TGTGCCAGCAGTTTCTTAGACAGCTACGAGCAGTACTTC.

The chain has TRBV2 and TRBJ2-3, with 8 positions matching TRBD2. The CDR3 runs to 15 residues. The V gene's germline CDR1 is SNHLY and CDR2 FYNNEI. V lost 5 bases to trimming and J lost 0 bases; unmatched junction nucleotides: 4. CDR3 in DNA: TGTGCCAGCAGTATCGGACTAGCTAGCACAGATACGCAGTATTTT. This encodes CASSIGLASTDTQYF.

The chain combines TRBV6-5 with TRBJ1-3; D is unclear. Looked up from germline, CDR1 is MNHEY and CDR2 is SVGAGI. The CDR3 totals 16 residues. V gave up 0 bases and J gave up 0 bases, with 9 bases separating them. The CDR3 DNA reads as TGTGCCAGCAGTTACTCTCAGGCGAGCTCTGGAAACACCATATATTTT. Translated, it gives CASSYSQASSGNTIYF.

This chain joins TRBV30 and TRBJ1-5; perhaps TRBD1 as D (5 bases). Germline CDR1 and CDR2: GTSNPN and SVGIG (reference sequence). V was pared by 2 bases and J by 0 bases, with 14 bases between. The CDR3 consists of 16 residues. The CDR3 here is CAWSRWTSNSNQPQHF. CDR3 in DNA: TGTGCCTGGAGTCGTTGGACATCGAATAGCAATCAGCCCCAGCATTTT.

V and J are TRBV2 and TRBJ2-1; a weak D match, TRBD2 (5 bases). Germline V gives CDR1 SNHLY, CDR2 FYNNEI. Trimming left V 3 bases short and J 8 bases short, with 14 bases between. The CDR3 is made up of 14 amino acids. The CDR3 loop is CASSDDPSPHEQFF. For the CDR3, the DNA is TGTGCCAGCAGTGATGATCCTAGCCCCCATGAGCAGTTCTTC.

Only one count was recorded for this clone. J is TRBJ2-3 and V is TRBV5-1; 13 bases match TRBD2. The CDR3 runs to 16 residues. CDR1 is SGHRS, CDR2 YFSETQ, per germline. Unmatched junction bases numbered 3, after V lost 2 bases and J lost 3 bases. The CDR3 region is CASSFGLAGETDTQYF. CDR3 sequence (DNA): TGCGCCAGCAGCTTCGGACTAGCGGGAGAAACAGATACGCAGTATTTT. The whole variable domain, remainder taken from reference TRBV5-1 and TRBJ2-3, is KAGVTQTPRYLIKTRGQQVTLSCSPISGHRSVSWYQQTPGQGLQFLFEYFSETQRNKGNFPGRFSGRQFSNSRSEMNVSTLELGDSALYLCASSFGLAGETDTQYFGPGTRLTVL.

The chain joins TRBV7-6 to TRBJ1-3; D might be TRBD1 (5 bases). This CDR3 is built from 14 residues. With 4 bases removed from V and 0 bases from J, the gap between germline ends came to 7 bases. Germline CDR1 and CDR2: SGHVS and FNYEAQ. In DNA form, the CDR3 reads TGTGCCAGCAGCTGGGGGGGCTCTGGAAACACCATATATTTT. As protein: CASSWGGSGNTIYF.

The gene calls are TRBV9 and TRBJ1-2; D is unresolved. Germline V gives CDR1 SGDLS, CDR2 YYNGEE. V was clipped by 3 bases and J by 4 bases, with 10 bases between them. The CDR3 has 13 residues. The CDR3 reads CASSDLYSYGYTF. The CDR3 nucleotides are TGTGCCAGCAGCGACCTTTATAGCTATGGCTACACCTTC.

J is TRBJ2-2 and V is TRBV5-1, with D hard to call. Trimming cost V 7 bases and J 0 bases, with 10 bases left between them. The germline V gene encodes CDR1 SGHRS and CDR2 YFSETQ. The CDR3 is 14 amino acids. CDR3 region: CASGSNSNTGELFF. CDR3 DNA: TGCGCCAGCGGTTCGAACTCGAACACCGGGGAGCTGTTTTTT.

V and J are TRBV10-3 and TRBJ2-7, with 9 bases that match TRBD1. The CDR3 is 15 residues long. V shed 10 bases, J shed 4 bases, and the junction held 14 bases outside the gene matches. Germline lookup yields CDR1 ENHRY and CDR2 SYGVKD. The DNA of the CDR3 is TGTGCCACCCCACCGGGAGACAGGGGGGTTTACGAGCAGTACTTC. It codes for CATPPGDRGVYEQYF.

The J gene is TRBJ2-1, the V gene TRBV19; 10 bases agree with TRBD2. The CDR3 covers 21 residues. The V and J ends lost 0 bases and 7 bases, in that order; junction bases with no gene match: 21. The germline V gene encodes CDR1 LNHDA and CDR2 SQIVND (reference sequence). The CDR3 here is CASSIDHRPYPASGRANEQFF. The CDR3 nucleotides read TGTGCCAGTAGTATAGATCATAGACCATACCCCGCCAGCGGGAGGGCGAATGAGCAGTTCTTC.

The rearrangement joins TRBV29-1 to TRBJ1-1; D is uncertain. This CDR3 contains 13 residues. Trimming removed 4 bases at V and 3 bases at J, with 12 bases between. Germline-derived CDR1 and CDR2 are SQVTM and ANQGSEA. CDR3 coding DNA: TGCAGCGTTGGAGCGGGGATCTACACTGAAGCTTTCTTT. This sequence encodes CSVGAGIYTEAFF.

This sequence joins TRBV5-1 and TRBJ2-7; 7 positions match TRBD1. The J segment lost 6 bases and the V segment lost 3 bases, leaving 9 bases of the junction unmatched. Germline V lookup: CDR1 SGHRS, CDR2 YFSETQ. The CDR3 has 14 residues. CDR3 residues: CASSSPGQLSEQYF. The CDR3 nucleotides are TGCGCCAGCAGCTCTCCGGGACAGTTAAGCGAGCAGTACTTC. The full variable domain, completed using reference TRBV5-1 and TRBJ2-7, is KAGVTQTPRYLIKTRGQQVTLSCSPISGHRSVSWYQQTPGQGLQFLFEYFSETQRNKGNFPGRFSGRQFSNSRSEMNVSTLELGDSALYLCASSSPGQLSEQYFGPGTRLTVT.

This chain uses TRBV5-1 with TRBJ2-1; TRBD2 matches at 8 bases. The J segment lost 6 bases and the V segment lost 5 bases, leaving 4 bases of the junction unmatched. Germline V gene sequence: CDR1 SGHRS, CDR2 YFSETQ. The length of the CDR3 is 13 residues. The CDR3 DNA is TGCGCCAGCAGGGACGGGACTAGCAATGAGCAGTTCTTC. Residues: CASRDGTSNEQFF.

V and J are TRBV5-1 and TRBJ2-2; 8 bases are a match to TRBD2. CDR1 is SGHRS, CDR2 YFSETQ, per germline. There are 17 residues in the CDR3. The junction had 6 bases not matched to a gene; V was cut back by 2 bases and J by 0 bases. The CDR3 sequence: CASSLSLAGPNTGELFF. The DNA of the CDR3 is TGCGCCAGCAGCTTATCCCTAGCGGGCCCGAACACCGGGGAGCTGTTTTTT.

V and J are TRBV28 and TRBJ1-2; D remains ambiguous. V dropped 8 bases and J dropped 7 bases, with 17 bases sitting between them. The germline gives CDR1 MDHEN, CDR2 SYDVKM. This CDR3 has 13 amino acids. The CDR3 region has the DNA TGTGCCAGCCGCGGGCCTCTGGTGGGTGGCTACACCTTC. Translated, it gives CASRGPLVGGYTF.

The genes are TRBV11-3 and TRBJ2-2, with 11 bases lining up with TRBD2. Per germline, CDR1 SGHNT and CDR2 YENEEA. CDR3 size: 17 residues. Germline trimming cut 5 bases from V and 4 bases from J; bases unmatched to any gene: 9. For the CDR3, the DNA is TGTGCCAGCAGCCCCTTAGCGGGGGGGCCGGGCACCGGGGAGCTGTTTTTT. Translated: CASSPLAGGPGTGELFF. The whole variable domain, filled in from reference TRBV11-3 and TRBJ2-2, reads EAGVVQSPRYKIIEKKQPVAFWCNPISGHNTLYWYLQNLGQGPELLIRYENEEAVDDSQLPKDRFSAERLKGVDSTLKIQPAELGDSAVYLCASSPLAGGPGTGELFFGEGSRLTVL.

The rearrangement links TRBV7-2 to TRBJ1-1; D is possibly TRBD1 (5 bases). CDR3 length: 17 amino acids. Germline V gene lookup returns CDR1 SGHTA and CDR2 FQGNSA. Trimming removed 1 base from V and 11 bases from J, with 26 bases in between. For the CDR3, the DNA is TGTGCCAGCAGCTTAGTAGGGGCAGCCGAGCGGGTTTGTTGGGCTTTCTTT. Encoded protein: CASSLVGAAERVCWAFF.

The V call is TRBV14, the J call TRBJ2-3, with TRBD2 matching 7 bases. CDR1 and CDR2 from the germline V gene are SGHDN and FVKESK. With V trimmed by 5 bases and J by 4 bases, 9 bases remained unmatched. This CDR3 spans 15 amino acids. CDR3 sequence: CASSGPRSGADTQYF. CDR3 DNA sequence: TGTGCCAGCAGCGGTCCCCGGAGCGGGGCAGATACGCAGTATTTT.

The chain is built from TRBV2 and TRBJ2-7; 8 nucleotides line up with TRBD2. The CDR3 is made up of 15 amino acids. The junction had 10 bases not matched to a gene; V was cut back by 6 bases and J by 3 bases. CDR1 SNHLY and CDR2 FYNNEI come from the germline V gene. As DNA, the CDR3 is TGTGCCAGCAGCCAAATAAGCGGGAGCAGCTACGAGCAGTACTTC. This encodes CASSQISGSSYEQYF.

The chain couples TRBV5-4 to TRBJ2-5, with unresolved D. CDR1 is SGHNT, CDR2 YYREEE, per germline (reference sequence). V was cut by 3 bases and J by 4 bases, with 10 bases left in between. The CDR3 spans 13 residues. The CDR3 region has the DNA TGTGCCAGCAGCTGGGCCTTTGGAGAGACCCAGTACTTC. Amino acids: CASSWAFGETQYF.

This sequence joins TRBV27 and TRBJ1-5; the D gene is possibly TRBD1 (5 bases). The germline V and J ends were trimmed by 8 bases and 1 base, with 15 bases remaining between them. CDR3 length: 15 amino acids. CDR1 and CDR2 (germline): MNHEY, SMNVEV (reference sequence). CDR3 amino acids: CASPEPEGSNQPQHF. CDR3 sequence (DNA): TGTGCCAGCCCCGAACCGGAGGGGAGCAATCAGCCCCAGCATTTT.

This clone turned up a few times. CDR3 sequence (DNA): TGTGCCAGCAGCGATTCAATGAGCTACGAGCAGTACTTC. Translation: CASSDSMSYEQYF. This chain connects TRBV13 to TRBJ2-7; the D is unclear. V was shortened by 5 bases and J by 3 bases, with 11 bases between the two germline ends. Germline V gene lookup returns CDR1 PRHDT and CDR2 FYEKMQ (reference sequence). The length of the CDR3 is 13 residues.

This rearrangement joins TRBV12-5 to TRBJ2-1; 9 bases are shared with TRBD1. In germline, CDR1 is LGHNT, CDR2 FRNRAP. The V gene end was trimmed by 4 bases and the J gene end by 4 bases; junction bases not matched to a gene: 8. This CDR3 comprises 16 residues. The CDR3 nucleotides read TGTGCTAGTGGTTGGCGCACAGGGGGCGGATACAATGAGCAGTTCTTC. It translates to CASGWRTGGGYNEQFF. Full variable domain (remainder filled in from reference TRBV12-5 and TRBJ2-1): DARVTQTPRHKVTEMGQEVTMRCQPILGHNTVFWYRQTMMQGLELLAYFRNRAPLDDSGMPKDRFSAEMPDATLATLKIQPSEPRDSAVYFCASGWRTGGGYNEQFFGPGTRLTVL.